Below, 26 T cell receptor beta chains from the same sample are listed, as sequenced in a study of T-cell memory formation after mild COVID-19. MiXCR, applied by TCRdb to the 5' RACE reads, yields one record per CDR3 protein. This sample yields 210,000 or so distinct CDR3 sequences, of which roughly a tenth are seen a single time; 3% belongs to the top ten. The sample consisted of PBMCs or a T cell subset sorted from them (not recorded which). The source is a man aged 18 to 30 who had mild COVID-19 (a few samples of this study predate the infection). Cell type and time point are not known.

This clonotype was observed at least ten times. This chain joins TRBV9 and TRBJ2-3; unclear D gene. This CDR3 comprises 12 residues. Trimming stripped 3 bases from V and 0 bases from J, with 2 bases between. CDR1 is SGDLS, CDR2 YYNGEE, per germline. CDR3 coding DNA: TGTGCCAGCAGCGAAAGCACAGATACGCAGTATTTT. Its translation is CASSESTDTQYF.

This clonotype was counted between two and nine times. The gene calls are TRBV20-1 and TRBJ1-5; D is perhaps TRBD1 (5 bases). This CDR3 has 13 amino acids. Germline CDR1 reads DFQATT; CDR2 reads SNEGSKA (reference sequence). The V gene lost 2 bases and the J gene lost 2 bases, with 7 bases spanning the gap. The CDR3 loop is CSARQGRNQPQHF. CDR3 DNA: TGCAGTGCTAGACAGGGCCGCAATCAGCCCCAGCATTTT.

CDR3 coding DNA: TGCGCCAGCAGGGTCGATAACACTGAAGCTTTCTTT. Amino acid sequence: CASRVDNTEAFF. The gene calls are TRBV5-1 and TRBJ1-1; D remains ambiguous. The germline gives CDR1 SGHRS, CDR2 YFSETQ. The CDR3 has 12 amino acids. Between the trimmed V and J ends, which lost 5 bases and 2 bases, there was a span of 7 bases.

DNA for the CDR3: TGTGCCACTACGACAGGGATCAATCAGCCCCAGCATTTT. Translation: CATTTGINQPQHF. The J gene is TRBJ1-5, the V gene TRBV10-3, with 7 bases fitting TRBD1. V was pared by 10 bases and J by 3 bases, with 6 bases of the junction left unmatched. CDR3 size: 13 residues. Germline V CDR1 and CDR2: ENHRY, SYGVKD.

This sequence joins TRBV19 and TRBJ1-1; 9 positions agree with TRBD1. Per germline, CDR1 LNHDA and CDR2 SQIVND (reference sequence). V lost 3 bases and J lost 6; bases outside the gene matches: 20. The CDR3 is made up of 19 amino acids. For the CDR3, the DNA is TGTGCCAGTAGTATGGAGTTGGGTCTGGGGACAGGGTTGGGGGCTGAAGCTTTCTTT. Translating it yields CASSMELGLGTGLGAEAFF.

This clonotype was picked up a small number of times. J is TRBJ2-1 and V is TRBV5-6; no clear D gene. This CDR3 spans 11 amino acids. Germline V gene sequence: CDR1 SGHDT, CDR2 YYEEEE. V lost 2 bases and J lost 7, with 4 bases in between. DNA for the CDR3: TGTGCCAGCAGCTTTAGTAATGAGCAGTTCTTC. Amino acids: CASSFSNEQFF. The full variable domain, completed using reference TRBV5-6 and TRBJ2-1, is DAGVTQSPTHLIKTRGQQVTLRCSPKSGHDTVSWYQQALGQGPQFIFQYYEEEERQRGNFPDRFSGHQFPNYSSELNVNALLLGDSALYLCASSFSNEQFFGPGTRLTVL.

This clonotype was detected only a few times. V is TRBV11-2 and J is TRBJ1-3; D gene unclear. The CDR3 sequence is 16 residues long. Trimming took 2 bases from V and 0 from J, leaving 11 bases between them. Germline loops: CDR1 SGHAT, CDR2 FQNNGV. CDR3 loop: CASSLFRGLSGNTIYF. The DNA of the CDR3 is TGTGCCAGCAGCTTATTTCGGGGTCTCTCTGGAAACACCATATATTTT.

The gene calls are TRBV5-5 and TRBJ2-1, with D maybe TRBD2 (6 bases). The V end was cut by 3 bases, the J end by 9 bases, with 13 bases between. Looked up from germline, CDR1 is SGHKS and CDR2 is YYEKEE (reference sequence). The CDR3 loop spans 13 amino acids. This CDR3 is CASSSSGVGEQFF. The CDR3 DNA is TGTGCCAGCAGCTCATCGGGGGTTGGTGAGCAGTTCTTC.

The sample holds a few counts of this clonotype. The chain employs TRBV3-1 and TRBJ2-5; D remains unclear. Germline CDR1 and CDR2: LGHDT and YNNKEL (reference sequence). Trimming stripped 0 bases from V and 2 bases from J, with 10 bases between. The CDR3 extends over 15 amino acids. The CDR3 region is CASSQDPGRQETQYF. The CDR3 DNA follows: TGTGCCAGCAGCCAAGACCCGGGCCGACAAGAGACCCAGTACTTC.

The gene calls are TRBV5-1 and TRBJ2-5; TRBD2 matches at 9 bases. The J segment lost 7 bases and the V segment lost 6 bases, leaving 19 bases of the junction unmatched. Germline loops: CDR1 SGHRS, CDR2 YFSETQ. The CDR3 is 17 amino acids. CDR3: CASTGGGVTLLVGTQYF. In DNA, the CDR3 is TGCGCCAGCACCGGCGGGGGGGTGACCCTCCTTGTTGGGACCCAGTACTTC.

Ten or more counts support this clonotype. The V call is TRBV10-2, the J call TRBJ2-7; 9 bases match TRBD1. The CDR3 contains 13 residues. Unmatched junction bases numbered 8, after V lost 8 bases and J lost 6 bases. The germline V gene encodes CDR1 WSHSY and CDR2 SAAADI. CDR3 DNA: TGCGCCAGCTCGGTTACAGGGGGCGGCGAGCAGTACGTC. Translated: CASSVTGGGEQYV.

The J gene is TRBJ1-5, the V gene TRBV7-2, with 8 bases matching TRBD1. The V gene's germline CDR1 is SGHTA and CDR2 FQGNSA. The CDR3 loop spans 15 amino acids. The ends lost 5 bases at V and 1 base at J; junction bases unmatched: 4. The DNA of the CDR3 is TGTGCCAGCAGCCGCGACAGGGGCAGCAATCAGCCCCAGCATTTT. Its protein product is CASSRDRGSNQPQHF.

This rearrangement joins TRBV4-1 to TRBJ2-6; no definite D call. Trimming pared 11 bases from V and 3 bases from J, leaving 14 bases between. Looked up from germline, CDR1 is MGHRA and CDR2 is YSYEKL. This CDR3 has 14 residues. The CDR3 DNA reads TGCGCCGCCAAAACGCCTGGTGGGGCCAACGTCCTGACTTTC. This translates into CAAKTPGGANVLTF.

The chain couples TRBV7-9 to TRBJ1-1; the match to TRBD1 covers 7 bases. The J segment lost 7 bases and the V segment lost 2 bases, leaving 7 bases of the junction unmatched. Germline V gene sequence: CDR1 SEHNR, CDR2 FQNEAQ (reference sequence). The CDR3 covers 14 residues. In DNA, the CDR3 is TGTGCCAGCAGCTTAAGACAGGGTAGGAATGAAGCTTTCTTT. This gives the protein CASSLRQGRNEAFF.

The genes are TRBV10-3 and TRBJ1-1; a possible D gene is TRBD1 (5 bases). The V gene's germline CDR1 is ENHRY and CDR2 SYGVKD. This CDR3 contains 13 residues. V lost 4 bases to trimming and J lost 10 bases, with 16 bases between them. This chain's CDR3 is CAISGGAGRVAFF. The CDR3 coding sequence is TGTGCCATCAGTGGAGGGGCCGGCCGGGTAGCTTTCTTT.

This sequence joins TRBV7-2 and TRBJ2-1, with 9 bases aligning to TRBD2. This CDR3 has 14 residues. With V trimmed by 3 bases and J by 10 bases, 7 bases remained unmatched. In germline, CDR1 is SGHTA, CDR2 FQGNSA. The CDR3 bases are TGTGCCAGCAGCTTGGACAAGCTAGCGGGAGAGCAGTTCTTC. This translates into CASSLDKLAGEQFF.

The chain links TRBV3-1 to TRBJ2-6, with D possibly matching TRBD1 (6 bases). This CDR3 is built from 15 residues. Deletions cut 6 bases from V and 2 bases from J, with 11 bases between. Germline assignment: CDR1 LGHDT and CDR2 YNNKEL (reference sequence). The chain's CDR3 is CASSPTGTGANVLTF. The CDR3 bases are TGTGCCAGCAGTCCAACAGGGACTGGGGCCAACGTCCTGACTTTC. The full variable domain, with the rest looked up from reference TRBV3-1 and TRBJ2-6, is DTAVSQTPKYLVTQMGNDKSIKCEQNLGHDTMYWYKQDSKKFLKIMFSYNNKELIINETVPNRFSPKSPDKAHLNLHINSLELGDSAVYFCASSPTGTGANVLTFGAGSRLTVL.

This sequence joins TRBV18 and TRBJ2-7; D is uncertain. The CDR3 contains 13 residues. Germline values: CDR1 KGHSH, CDR2 LQKENI. V dropped 1 base and J dropped 3 bases, with 7 bases sitting between them. The CDR3 DNA reads as TGTGCCAGCTCACCACTTGGGGACTACGAGCAGTACTTC. Its protein product is CASSPLGDYEQYF.

The chain links TRBV7-2 to TRBJ1-5; unclear D gene. Trimming cost V 2 bases and J 7 bases, with 9 bases left between them. The CDR3 is 13 residues long. Germline assignment: CDR1 SGHTA and CDR2 FQGNSA. The CDR3 DNA is TGTGCCAGCAGCTTAATGGGGAGCCAGCCCCAGCATTTT. This codes for CASSLMGSQPQHF.

This clonotype was counted between two and nine times. The chain is built from TRBV4-3 and TRBJ2-2, with unresolved D. Trimming left V 0 bases short and J 6 bases short, with 5 bases between. The CDR3 loop spans 13 amino acids. Germline V CDR1 and CDR2: LGHNA, YSLEER. CDR3 sequence (DNA): TGCGCCAGCAGCCAAGATTCGTCCGGGGAGCTGTTTTTT. As protein: CASSQDSSGELFF.

This clonotype was observed a handful of times. The chain joins TRBV7-9 to TRBJ1-4; no clear D. V was trimmed by 2 bases and J by 6 bases, leaving 10 bases between them. Germline CDR1 reads SEHNR; CDR2 reads FQNEAQ (reference sequence). The CDR3 sequence is 14 residues long. The CDR3 coding sequence is TGTGCCAGCAGCTTAAGGGTGTCGGATGAAAAACTGTTTTTT. Protein sequence: CASSLRVSDEKLFF.

This clonotype was counted only a few times. The rearrangement uses TRBV20-1 and TRBJ1-1; D is uncertain. Germline V gives CDR1 DFQATT, CDR2 SNEGSKA (reference sequence). CDR3 size: 15 residues. Trimming pared 1 base from V and 0 bases from J, leaving 12 bases between. The CDR3 DNA is TGCAGTGCTAGAGCCGAGGACGGCTTGAACACTGAAGCTTTCTTT. Translation: CSARAEDGLNTEAFF.

This clonotype showed up just a few times. The rearrangement links TRBV7-8 to TRBJ2-3, with D tentatively TRBD2 (6 bases). Germline V gene data show CDR1 as SGHVS and CDR2 as FQNEAQ. This CDR3 comprises 13 residues. Trimming stripped 5 bases from V and 7 bases from J, with 13 bases between. CDR3: CASSPRRGNTQYF. CDR3 nucleotide sequence: TGTGCCAGCAGCCCTAGGAGGGGAAATACGCAGTATTTT.

This chain links TRBV7-9 with TRBJ2-7; D might be TRBD1 or TRBD2, each matching 5 bases. Trimming stripped 5 bases from V and 2 bases from J, with 10 bases between. CDR1 and CDR2 (germline): SEHNR, FQNEAQ (reference sequence). This CDR3 contains 13 residues. The CDR3 sequence: CASSEGYPYEQYV. DNA of the CDR3: TGTGCCAGCAGCGAGGGGTATCCCTACGAGCAGTACGTC.

V gene TRBV20-1 combines with J gene TRBJ2-7; no clear D. The CDR3 loop spans 9 amino acids. Germline-derived CDR1 and CDR2 are DFQATT and SNEGSKA (reference sequence). CDR3 residues: CSGQIEQYV. The CDR3 coding sequence is TGCAGCGGCCAGATCGAGCAGTACGTC.

This clonotype was detected ten times or more. V and J are TRBV7-9 and TRBJ2-6; D possibly corresponds to TRBD2 (5 bases). CDR3 size: 13 residues. Looked up from germline, CDR1 is SEHNR and CDR2 is FQNEAQ (reference sequence). V lost 5 bases and J lost 8, with 10 bases in between. CDR3 sequence reads: CASSLLGTNVLTF. The CDR3 nucleotides are TGTGCCAGCAGCCTCCTCGGGACCAACGTCCTGACTTTC.